This T cell receptor beta chain was captured by sequencing in a study of blood T cell repertoires in COVID-19. Libraries were prepared by immunoSEQ multiplex PCR; TCRdb keeps only in-frame clonotypes and omits some of them. The sample consists of approximately 97,000 clones, around nine tenths of them appearing once. Germline lookup yields CDR1 GTSNPN and CDR2 SVGIG (reference sequence). The CDR3 covers 14 residues. V was pared by 4 bases and J by 6 bases, with 18 bases between. The TCR sequence derives from a woman between 50 and 59 years old with COVID-19, enrolled during active disease. The chain joins TRBV30 to TRBJ1-1, with a weak D call TRBD1 (5 bases). Specimen: peripheral blood. In DNA, the CDR3 is TGTGCCTGGACCACTCCAGGGATTTGGGCTGAAGCTTTCTTT. Encoded protein: CAWTTPGIWAEAFF.